A single sample gave rise to the 19 T cell receptor beta chains below, sequenced in a study of blood T cell repertoires in COVID-19. Produced via immunoSEQ multiplex PCR; TCRdb's table is partial and in-frame only. The data show over 450,000 clones, about 88% seen once. The sequenced sample consisted of peripheral blood. The receptors were gathered from a man in his late teens or twenties with COVID-19, enrolled during active disease.

CDR3: CASSSRTELETQYF. In DNA, the CDR3 is TGTGCCAGCAGCTCCCGGACAGAACTAGAGACCCAGTACTTC. The chain couples TRBV11-2 to TRBJ2-5, with D perhaps TRBD1 (6 bases). This CDR3 is built from 14 residues. The germline V and J ends were trimmed by 4 bases and 4 bases, with 13 bases remaining between them. In germline, CDR1 is SGHAT, CDR2 FQNNGV.

The chain joins TRBV5-1 to TRBJ2-5; TRBD1 agrees at 10 bases. The CDR3 spans 15 residues. Per germline, CDR1 SGHRS and CDR2 YFSETQ. V lost 7 bases, J lost 3 bases, and 9 bases stayed unmatched. DNA of the CDR3: TGCGCCAGCCGATTTTCCGGGACAGGGGAAGAGACCCAGTACTTC. Protein: CASRFSGTGEETQYF.

The J gene is TRBJ2-5, the V gene TRBV2; TRBD1 might be the D (7 bases). Germline CDR1 is SNHLY and CDR2 is FYNNEI. V lost 3 bases and J lost 4, with 12 bases in between. The CDR3 consists of 14 residues. The CDR3: CASSEGGQRETQYF. The DNA for the CDR3 is TGTGCCAGCAGTGAGGGGGGACAGCGAGAGACCCAGTACTTC.

The rearrangement links TRBV4-1 to TRBJ2-3; D is ambiguous. The V gene lost 4 bases and the J gene lost 6 bases, with 5 bases spanning the gap. This CDR3 is built from 11 residues. CDR1 is MGHRA and CDR2 is YSYEKL in the germline V gene. The chain's CDR3 is CASSPGDTQYF. In DNA, the CDR3 is TGCGCCAGCAGCCCCGGGGATACGCAGTATTTT.

This chain joins TRBV24-1 and TRBJ2-5; tentative D call: TRBD2 (7 bases). Per germline, CDR1 KGHDR and CDR2 SFDVKD. V was shortened by 3 bases and J by 5 bases, with 15 bases between the two germline ends. The CDR3 is 15 amino acids. This CDR3 reads CATSDTRGAGETQYF. The CDR3 region has the DNA TGTGCCACCAGTGATACCCGGGGGGCGGGGGAGACCCAGTACTTC.

This clone was detected only once. The identical CDR3 is also encoded by other nucleotide sequences in the sample. The V and J genes are TRBV24-1 and TRBJ2-7, with 7 bases lining up with TRBD1. V shed 4 bases and J 5 bases; nucleotides not matched to a gene: 4. The CDR3 has 13 amino acids. Germline V lookup: CDR1 KGHDR, CDR2 SFDVKD. CDR3 in amino acids: CATSDPDRDEQYF. In DNA form, the CDR3 reads TGTGCCACCAGTGACCCAGACAGGGACGAGCAGTACTTC.

The chain has TRBV5-4 and TRBJ2-1, with 9 bases aligning to TRBD2. Germline assignment: CDR1 SGHNT and CDR2 YYREEE (reference sequence). With V trimmed by 1 base and J by 4 bases, 6 bases remained unmatched. The length of the CDR3 is 16 residues. CDR3 region: CASSLPTSGSYNEQFF. The CDR3 nucleotides read TGTGCCAGCAGCTTGCCAACTAGCGGGTCATACAATGAGCAGTTCTTC.

This chain uses TRBV14 with TRBJ2-1; 7 bases match TRBD2. The germline V gene encodes CDR1 SGHDN and CDR2 FVKESK. The trim removed 4 bases at V and 2 bases at J, leaving 8 bases unmatched. The CDR3 has 16 amino acids. The CDR3 DNA reads as TGTGCCAGCAGCCGACTGGGAGGGAGTGCCTACAATGAGCAGTTCTTC. Translating it yields CASSRLGGSAYNEQFF.

The chain joins TRBV9 to TRBJ2-3, with 10 bases identical to TRBD2. CDR1 is SGDLS, CDR2 YYNGEE, per germline. V lost 4 bases to trimming and J lost 0 bases; unmatched junction nucleotides: 8. This CDR3 has 17 residues. The CDR3 protein is CASSPLAGGSSTDTQYF. The CDR3 region has the DNA TGTGCCAGCAGCCCATTAGCGGGAGGATCTAGCACAGATACGCAGTATTTT.

The chain recombines TRBV2 with TRBJ1-2; 7 bases are a match to TRBD1. The ends lost 5 bases at V and 1 base at J; junction bases unmatched: 7. The V gene's germline CDR1 is SNHLY and CDR2 FYNNEI. The CDR3 sequence is 15 residues long. CDR3 region: CASSRGRGNNYGYTF. The CDR3 bases are TGTGCCAGCAGTCGTGGCAGGGGGAATAACTATGGCTACACCTTC.

The chain uses TRBV18 and TRBJ2-7; TRBD1 aligns across 10 bases. The junction had 6 bases not matched to a gene; V was cut back by 4 bases and J by 3 bases. This CDR3 has 15 amino acids. The V gene's germline CDR1 is KGHSH and CDR2 LQKENI. This CDR3 reads CASSLGQGVYYEQYF. The DNA for the CDR3 is TGTGCCAGCTCACTAGGACAGGGGGTTTACTACGAGCAGTACTTC.

The chain combines TRBV5-6 with TRBJ1-1; weak D call: TRBD1 (5 bases). Trimming pared 0 bases from V and 5 bases from J, leaving 17 bases between. In germline, CDR1 is SGHDT, CDR2 YYEEEE. The CDR3 has 16 residues. The CDR3 here is CASSLGSRREGTEAFF. The CDR3 bases are TGTGCCAGCAGCTTGGGGAGCCGCAGGGAGGGGACTGAAGCTTTCTTT.

The rearrangement links TRBV19 to TRBJ1-4; TRBD1 might be the D (5 bases). Germline values: CDR1 LNHDA, CDR2 SQIVND (reference sequence). The CDR3 length is 15 residues. V was shortened by 3 bases and J by 0 bases, with 8 bases between the two germline ends. CDR3 in DNA: TGTGCCAGTAGTATGACAGACGCAACTAATGAAAAACTGTTTTTT. Encoded protein: CASSMTDATNEKLFF.

This sequence joins TRBV19 and TRBJ2-7; 9 bases agree with TRBD1. Germline lookup yields CDR1 LNHDA and CDR2 SQIVND (reference sequence). This CDR3 is built from 17 residues. V shed 4 bases and J 6 bases; nucleotides not matched to a gene: 16. As DNA, the CDR3 is TGTGCCAGTAGTACAGATCTCCCGGGACAGGGAGCCGGCGAGCAGTACTTC. Translation: CASSTDLPGQGAGEQYF. Full variable domain (missing parts from reference TRBV19 and TRBJ2-7): DGGITQSPKYLFRKEGQNVTLSCEQNLNHDAMYWYRQDPGQGLRLIYYSQIVNDFQKGDIAEGYSVSREKKESFPLTVTSAQKNPTAFYLCASSTDLPGQGAGEQYFGPGTRLTVT.

This chain joins TRBV2 and TRBJ1-1; a weak D match, TRBD1 (5 bases). The V end was cut by 2 bases, the J end by 5 bases, with 15 bases between. The germline V gene encodes CDR1 SNHLY and CDR2 FYNNEI. The CDR3 contains 15 residues. Here the CDR3 reads CASSELQFGGTEAFF. The CDR3 DNA is TGTGCCAGCAGTGAACTCCAGTTTGGGGGGACTGAAGCTTTCTTT. Together with reference TRBV2 and TRBJ1-1, the CDR3 gives the full variable domain: EPEVTQTPSHQVTQMGQEVILRCVPISNHLYFYWYRQILGQKVEFLVSFYNNEISEKSEIFDDQFSVERPDGSNFTLKIRSTKLEDSAMYFCASSELQFGGTEAFFGQGTRLTVV.

The V and J genes are TRBV2 and TRBJ2-2, with D unclear. The CDR3 consists of 15 residues. Between the trimmed V and J ends, which lost 4 bases and 2 bases, there was a span of 11 bases. Germline loops: CDR1 SNHLY, CDR2 FYNNEI. CDR3 amino acids: CASSVGQANTGELFF. The CDR3 nucleotides are TGTGCCAGCAGTGTCGGCCAGGCAAACACCGGGGAGCTGTTTTTT.

J is TRBJ2-2 and V is TRBV5-1; D call uncertain. This CDR3 spans 14 amino acids. Trimming left V 0 bases short and J 5 bases short, with 8 bases between. The germline V gene encodes CDR1 SGHRS and CDR2 YFSETQ. DNA of the CDR3: TGCGCCAGCAGCTTGGGACAAGAGACCGGGGAGCTGTTTTTT. Amino acid sequence: CASSLGQETGELFF.

The CDR3 region has the DNA TGCGCCAGCAGCCCGAGGGACAGGGGGACCTATGGCTACACCTTC. This gives the protein CASSPRDRGTYGYTF. The chain carries TRBV5-1 and TRBJ1-2; 11 bases line up with TRBD1. The CDR3 has 15 residues. The V gene's germline CDR1 is SGHRS and CDR2 YFSETQ. With V trimmed by 4 bases and J by 4 bases, 6 bases remained unmatched.

The CDR3 nucleotides are TGCGCCAGCAGCCATGATCAACAAGGAAACACCATATATTTT. It is translated as CASSHDQQGNTIYF. The J gene is TRBJ1-3, the V gene TRBV4-1; D is undetermined. Germline values: CDR1 MGHRA, CDR2 YSYEKL. This CDR3 is built from 14 residues. The V gene lost 3 bases and the J gene lost 4 bases, with 10 bases spanning the gap.